Included here is one T cell receptor (beta chain) sequence, with context. Its target is unknown. A much larger clone differs by one base, so this may be a read error. These data belong to a study of CD8+CD57+ T cells in acquired aplastic anemia. Study-wide background: Roughly 3 ug was the average amount of DNA from sorted CD4+ and CD8+ cells. Healthy donors gave approximately 10 million reads on average for CD4+ cells.

The V end was cut by 4 bases, the J end by 1 base, with 18 bases between. CDR1 MNHNS and CDR2 SASEGT come from the germline V gene. The CDR3 runs to 17 residues. Template material for TCR beta VDJ and CDR3 profiling consisted of genomic DNA. TCRdb re-derived calls from the reads in MiXCR, one entry per CDR3 protein. The sample includes about 160,000 distinct CDR3 sequences, approximately 43% of them seen just once. Overall study results and limits: Patients showed no significant difference from controls in CD8+ Simpson's diversity. Almost 30 CD8+ CDR3 sequences occurred in both the patients and the controls.

Sequencing was performed on sorted CD4+, CD8+, or CD8+CD57+ T cells (not recorded which) from PBMCs. The clonotype comes from a human donor in good health. This chain uses TRBV6-1 with TRBJ2-3; tentatively, D is TRBD2 (5 bases). In nucleotides, the CDR3 is TGTGCCAGCAGTGCCCTAACTAACGGGATTCGCACAGATACGCAGTATTTT. Protein sequence: CASSALTNGIRTDTQYF.